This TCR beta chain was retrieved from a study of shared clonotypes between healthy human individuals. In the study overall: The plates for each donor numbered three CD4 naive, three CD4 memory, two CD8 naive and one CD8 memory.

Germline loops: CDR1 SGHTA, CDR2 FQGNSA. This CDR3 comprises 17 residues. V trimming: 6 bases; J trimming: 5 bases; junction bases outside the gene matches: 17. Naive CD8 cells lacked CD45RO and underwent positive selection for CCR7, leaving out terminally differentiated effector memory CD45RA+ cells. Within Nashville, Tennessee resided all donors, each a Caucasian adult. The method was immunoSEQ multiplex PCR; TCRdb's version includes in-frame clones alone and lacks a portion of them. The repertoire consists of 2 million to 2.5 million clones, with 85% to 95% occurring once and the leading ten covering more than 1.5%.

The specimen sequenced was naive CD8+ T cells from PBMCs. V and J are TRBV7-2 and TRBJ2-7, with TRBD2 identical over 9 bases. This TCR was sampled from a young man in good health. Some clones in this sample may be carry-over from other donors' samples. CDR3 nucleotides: TGTGCCAGCAGTCCAGGGGCGCTAGCGGGATTTCGTGACGAGCAGTACTTC. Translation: CASSPGALAGFRDEQYF.